These 13 T cell receptor beta chains were all obtained from the same sample, sequenced in a study of blood T cell repertoires in COVID-19. This table comes from immunoSEQ multiplex PCR, and its TCRdb copy is limited to in-frame clones, with some not included. The top ten hold 10% to 15% of the sample, which has about 480,000 clones, approximately 88% seen once. Sample: peripheral blood. Every receptor here comes from a woman between 50 and 59 years old with COVID-19, enrolled during active disease.

The rearrangement links TRBV19 to TRBJ2-1, with 13 bases that match TRBD2. The V gene's germline CDR1 is LNHDA and CDR2 SQIVND (reference sequence). This CDR3 is 16 amino acids long. V was pared by 4 bases and J by 4 bases, with 4 bases of the junction left unmatched. The CDR3, as DNA: TGTGCCAGTAGTACGTGGACTAGCGGGGGTTACAATGAGCAGTTCTTC. Amino acids: CASSTWTSGGYNEQFF.

J is TRBJ1-2 and V is TRBV4-2; 9 bases map to TRBD1. V lost 2 bases to trimming and J lost 8 bases; unmatched junction nucleotides: 12. This CDR3 region has 16 residues. Germline V gives CDR1 LGHNA, CDR2 YNFKEQ. Here the CDR3 DNA reads TGTGCCAGCAGCCAAAATTCTGGGACAGGGAGCGACGGCTACACCTTC. Translating it yields CASSQNSGTGSDGYTF.

The chain employs TRBV19 and TRBJ1-6; TRBD1 agrees at 8 bases. Germline lookup yields CDR1 LNHDA and CDR2 SQIVND (reference sequence). J lost 7 bases, V lost 3 bases, and 2 bases had no gene match. The CDR3 runs to 14 residues. This chain's CDR3 is CASSIRQGNSPLHF. The DNA for the CDR3 is TGTGCCAGTAGTATCCGACAGGGGAATTCACCCCTCCACTTT.

This chain uses TRBV6-5 with TRBJ1-5; D remains ambiguous. The CDR3 extends over 15 amino acids. With 8 bases removed from V and 1 base from J, the gap between germline ends came to 15 bases. Per germline, CDR1 MNHEY and CDR2 SVGAGI. The CDR3: CASRLLAGSNQPQHF. CDR3 bases: TGTGCCAGCCGTTTGTTGGCGGGGAGCAATCAGCCCCAGCATTTT.

The count of this clone is one. This chain uses TRBV7-9 with TRBJ1-1; D is ambiguous. The CDR3 length is 16 residues. Trimming stripped 1 base from V and 11 bases from J, with 23 bases between. Germline assignment: CDR1 SEHNR and CDR2 FQNEAQ (reference sequence). CDR3 DNA: TGTGCCAGCAGCTTAGGATCTCTTATGAGGGATAAGAGGGCTTTCTTT. Amino acids: CASSLGSLMRDKRAFF.

V gene TRBV30 combines with J gene TRBJ2-3; no firm D call. The CDR3 contains 13 residues. Per the germline V gene, CDR1 is GTSNPN and CDR2 is SVGIG (reference sequence). Trimming shortened V by 0 bases and J by 5 bases, and 9 bases separated the two germline ends. The CDR3 DNA reads as TGTGCCTGGAGTGTACTTGGTATAGATACGCAGTATTTT. Protein: CAWSVLGIDTQYF.

This sequence joins TRBV27 and TRBJ1-6; 11 nucleotides line up with TRBD1. The CDR3 runs 19 residues. V trimming: 3 bases; J trimming: 10 bases; junction bases outside the gene matches: 17. The germline V gene has CDR1 MNHEY and CDR2 SMNVEV (reference sequence). CDR3: CASSFSSSHRDRGDSPLHF. DNA for the CDR3: TGTGCCAGCAGTTTTAGCTCCTCACACCGGGACAGGGGGGACTCACCCCTCCACTTT.

This clone was recorded a few times. The V gene is TRBV19, the J gene TRBJ1-3; tentatively, D is TRBD1 (5 bases). CDR1 is LNHDA, CDR2 SQIVND, per germline (reference sequence). V lost 7 bases and J 0 bases, leaving 10 bases between the germline ends. The CDR3 loop spans 14 amino acids. This CDR3 reads CASTRAYSGNTIYF. CDR3 in DNA: TGTGCCAGTACCAGGGCCTACTCTGGAAACACCATATATTTT.

This chain links TRBV24-1 with TRBJ1-5, with TRBD1 identical over 11 bases. V gave up 4 bases and J gave up 11 bases; unmatched junction bases: 6. Germline lookup yields CDR1 KGHDR and CDR2 SFDVKD. CDR3 length: 14 amino acids. This CDR3 reads CATSDLGQGVAQHF. The CDR3 DNA reads TGTGCCACCAGTGACCTGGGACAGGGGGTAGCCCAGCATTTT.

The chain carries TRBV7-6 and TRBJ1-4; D remains unclear. Germline V gene data show CDR1 as SGHVS and CDR2 as FNYEAQ. This CDR3 has 17 amino acids. V was pared by 1 base and J by 0 bases, with 12 bases between. CDR3 loop: CASSLESSMATNEKLFF. The CDR3 DNA follows: TGTGCCAGCAGCTTAGAATCCAGTATGGCAACTAATGAAAAACTGTTTTTT.

The sample holds a few counts of this clone. V is TRBV5-1 and J is TRBJ1-1; D gene unclear. Germline V gene sequence: CDR1 SGHRS, CDR2 YFSETQ. CDR3 length equals 18 residues. The germline V and J ends were trimmed by 0 bases and 0 bases, with 18 bases remaining between them. CDR3 DNA: TGCGCCAGCAGCTTGGCCGGCGGGGTCCCCAGCCTGAACACTGAAGCTTTCTTT. Its protein is CASSLAGGVPSLNTEAFF. Combining the CDR3 with reference TRBV5-1 and TRBJ1-1 gives the whole variable domain KAGVTQTPRYLIKTRGQQVTLSCSPISGHRSVSWYQQTPGQGLQFLFEYFSETQRNKGNFPGRFSGRQFSNSRSEMNVSTLELGDSALYLCASSLAGGVPSLNTEAFFGQGTRLTVV.

The CDR3 loop reads CAWNTNTGELFF. The CDR3 nucleotides are TGTGCCTGGAACACAAACACCGGGGAGCTGTTTTTT. The chain uses TRBV30 and TRBJ2-2; no clear D. V gave up 4 bases and J gave up 2 bases, with 5 bases separating them. CDR3 length equals 12 residues. CDR1 is GTSNPN and CDR2 is SVGIG in the germline V gene (reference sequence).

The V call is TRBV28, the J call TRBJ2-7, with D maybe TRBD1 (5 bases). Trimming removed 5 bases at V and 2 bases at J, with 13 bases between. The CDR3 length is 14 residues. Germline CDR1 is MDHEN and CDR2 is SYDVKM. Here the CDR3 DNA reads TGTGCCAGCAGTCCCTCGACAGACCCCTACGAGCAGTACTTC. Amino acid sequence: CASSPSTDPYEQYF.